The present T cell receptor (beta chain) was sequenced within a study of blood T cell repertoires in COVID-19. As for the study in general: COVID-19 samples, acute and convalescent, were from the United States, Italy and Spain. PBMCs, B-cell-depleted T cells, or T cells were the source of the cDNA or gDNA that made up the material.

Ages ranged from about 18 to 89 years, with residence in approximately 23 US areas. Assignment of participants to cohorts was predicated upon participant-reported clinical history. Using immunoSEQ multiplex PCR, the repertoire was profiled, and TCRdb retains in-frame clones only, with some absent. This sample has about 140,000 clones, with around four fifths found just once. Specimen: PBMCs or T cells enriched from blood (not recorded which). The source is a man between 65 and 85 years old who had been exposed to COVID-19.

CDR3 amino acids: CASSPQASGELFF. DNA of the CDR3: TGTGCCAGCTCACCGCAGGCCAGCGGGGAGCTGTTTTTT. The genes are TRBV18 and TRBJ2-2; D not certain. This CDR3 has 13 residues. V lost 3 bases and J 7 bases, leaving 9 bases between the germline ends. CDR1 and CDR2 from the germline V gene are KGHSH and LQKENI. The full variable domain, completed using reference TRBV18 and TRBJ2-2, is NAGVMQNPRHLVRRRGQEARLRCSPMKGHSHVYWYRQLPEEGLKFMVYLQKENIIDESGMPKERFSAEFPKEGPSILRIQQVVRGDSAAYFCASSPQASGELFFGEGSRLTVL.